The sequence of this T cell receptor (beta chain) was determined in a study of blood T cell repertoires in COVID-19. Study summary: COVID-19 samples from acute and convalescent phases originated in the United States, Italy and Spain. PBMCs, B-cell-depleted T cells, or T cells provided the cDNA or gDNA that made up the material.

Per the original methods: Nucleated cell counts were estimated from reference gene primer amplification. Sequencing was performed with immunoSEQ multiplex PCR; in TCRdb, only in-frame clones are kept and a portion is missing. D and trimming come from the DNA, and the V and J calls and clone size come from that table. The sample comprises about 330,000 clones, 89% of which are singletons, and roughly 6.7% rests with the top ten. Germline V gene lookup returns CDR1 LNHDA and CDR2 SQIVND (reference sequence). The CDR3 loop spans 12 amino acids. V gave up 6 bases and J gave up 10 bases; unmatched junction bases: 7.

V is TRBV19 and J is TRBJ2-7; TRBD1 matches at 9 bases. This receptor was identified in a young man who had recovered from COVID-19. Sequenced sample: peripheral blood. In DNA form, the CDR3 reads TGTGCCAGTAGCAGGGACAGGGCTGTACAGTACTTC. Protein product: CASSRDRAVQYF. The variable domain in full, completed from reference TRBV19 and TRBJ2-7, reads DGGITQSPKYLFRKEGQNVTLSCEQNLNHDAMYWYRQDPGQGLRLIYYSQIVNDFQKGDIAEGYSVSREKKESFPLTVTSAQKNPTAFYLCASSRDRAVQYFGPGTRLTVT.